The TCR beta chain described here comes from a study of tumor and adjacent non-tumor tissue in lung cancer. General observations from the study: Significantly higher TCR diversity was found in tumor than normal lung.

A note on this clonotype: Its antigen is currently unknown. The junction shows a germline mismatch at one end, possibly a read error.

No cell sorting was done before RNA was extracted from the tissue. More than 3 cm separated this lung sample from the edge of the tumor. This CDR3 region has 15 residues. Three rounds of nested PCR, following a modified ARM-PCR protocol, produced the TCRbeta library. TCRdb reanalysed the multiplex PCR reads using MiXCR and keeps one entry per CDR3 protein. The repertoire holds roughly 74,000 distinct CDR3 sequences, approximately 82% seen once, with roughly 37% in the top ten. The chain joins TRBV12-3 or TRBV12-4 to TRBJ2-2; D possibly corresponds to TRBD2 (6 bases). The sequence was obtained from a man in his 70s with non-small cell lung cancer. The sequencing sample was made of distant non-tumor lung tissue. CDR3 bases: TGTACCAGCATTGCCCAACATGGGAACGCCGGGGAGGTGTTTTTT. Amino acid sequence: CTSIAQHGNAGEVFF.